Below are 20 T cell receptor beta chains sequenced from a single sample in a study of early T cells in non-severe SARS-CoV-2 infection. TCRdb passed the 5' RACE reads through MiXCR, listing each CDR3 protein once. The sample lists 90,000 to 100,000 distinct CDR3 sequences, over 10% occurring once. Sample: whole blood. These receptors all come from an adult who was a healthcare worker with PCR-confirmed SARS-CoV-2 infection or an uninfected control (not recorded which).

This clonotype was seen only a few times. V and J are TRBV15 and TRBJ1-2; TRBD1 aligns across 7 bases. The CDR3 has 16 amino acids. The ends lost 5 bases at V and 2 bases at J; junction bases unmatched: 11. The germline CDR1 and CDR2 sequences are LNHNV and YYDKDF (reference sequence). Written as DNA, the CDR3 is TGTGCCACCAGCCCTTTTGGAGGGGGCTTGAACTATGGCTACACCTTC. Translation gives CATSPFGGGLNYGYTF.

As regards this clonotype: This may arise from a read error, as a much more abundant clone is one base away. The chain has TRBV28 and TRBJ2-6; 7 positions agree with TRBD2. Germline CDR1 is MDHEN and CDR2 is SYDVKM. The CDR3 contains 15 residues. This chain's CDR3 is CASSPGGTGANVLAF. The CDR3 bases are TGTGCCAGCAGTCCGGGGGGTACTGGGGCCAACGTCCTGGCTTTC.

This clonotype was detected ten times or more. The chain links TRBV9 to TRBJ2-3, with D possibly TRBD2 on 6 matching bases. The V end was cut by 4 bases, the J end by 3 bases, with 15 bases between. Germline CDR1 SGDLS, CDR2 YYNGEE. The CDR3 consists of 15 residues. This CDR3 is CASSSHGGTTDTQYF. CDR3 nucleotides: TGTGCCAGCAGCTCCCACGGGGGTACGACAGATACGCAGTATTTT.

V is TRBV6-1 and J is TRBJ2-5; D is undetermined. Germline V gene sequence: CDR1 MNHNS, CDR2 SASEGT. Deletions cut 4 bases from V and 1 base from J, with 4 bases between. The CDR3 totals 12 residues. This CDR3 reads CASSGGQETQYF. The CDR3 region has the DNA TGTGCCAGCAGTGGAGGCCAAGAGACCCAGTACTTC.

The V call is TRBV27, the J call TRBJ2-7; TRBD1 matches 9 bases. J gave up 4 bases and V 6 bases, and 7 bases lay outside the gene matches. This CDR3 contains 14 residues. CDR1 is MNHEY, CDR2 SMNVEV, per germline (reference sequence). In DNA form, the CDR3 reads TGTGCCAGCAGCGCAAGTGACAGGGGGTACGAGCAGTACTTC. Translated: CASSASDRGYEQYF.

This clonotype turned up a few times. J is TRBJ2-5 and V is TRBV15; D unclear. V lost 0 bases to trimming and J lost 2 bases, with 16 bases between them. The CDR3 has 17 residues. In germline, CDR1 is LNHNV, CDR2 YYDKDF (reference sequence). The CDR3 nucleotides read TGTGCCACCAGCAGAGAGTTGTACAGAAGCTTTCAAGAGACCCAGTACTTC. Encoded protein: CATSRELYRSFQETQYF.

This clonotype was observed at least ten times. In DNA, the CDR3 is TGTGCCAGCAGTCCCGGGACACTCACAGATACGCAGTATTTT. It translates to CASSPGTLTDTQYF. The gene calls are TRBV28 and TRBJ2-3; possible D gene TRBD1, 6 bases. The CDR3 is 14 residues long. The germline gives CDR1 MDHEN, CDR2 SYDVKM. The germline V and J ends were trimmed by 5 bases and 2 bases, with 11 bases remaining between them.

At least ten counts were recorded for this clonotype. This chain uses TRBV29-1 with TRBJ2-1; TRBD2 matches 8 bases. V dropped 5 bases and J dropped 4; count of bases not matched to a gene: 10. The CDR3 length is 15 residues. Germline values: CDR1 SQVTM, CDR2 ANQGSEA. In DNA form, the CDR3 reads TGCAGCGTTTTCGGCGGGGGGTCTATTTACAATGAGCAGTTCTTC. Protein product: CSVFGGGSIYNEQFF.

The chain couples TRBV7-2 to TRBJ2-1; perhaps TRBD1 as D (6 bases). Deletions cut 2 bases from V and 6 bases from J, with 17 bases between. This CDR3 contains 16 residues. Germline V gene sequence: CDR1 SGHTA, CDR2 FQGNSA. The CDR3 protein is CASSLSAGAGGNEQFF. Here the CDR3 DNA reads TGTGCCAGCAGCTTATCCGCAGGGGCAGGTGGCAATGAGCAGTTCTTC.

In this sample, this clonotype turned up a few times. This rearrangement joins TRBV19 to TRBJ2-7, with 8 bases lining up with TRBD2. Germline assignment: CDR1 LNHDA and CDR2 SQIVND (reference sequence). The CDR3 has 13 amino acids. The V segment lost 10 bases and the J segment 3 bases; nucleotides outside the gene matches: 8. CDR3 residues: CATSGGLIYEQYF. The CDR3 DNA follows: TGTGCCACCTCGGGGGGGCTGATCTACGAGCAGTACTTC.

The chain joins TRBV29-1 to TRBJ1-2, with no clear D. CDR1 is SQVTM, CDR2 ANQGSEA, per germline. Trimming left V 5 bases short and J 1 base short, with 11 bases between. This CDR3 comprises 13 residues. CDR3 sequence (DNA): TGCAGCGTTCCTTCTTCCGGTAACTATGGCTACACCTTC. Translated, it gives CSVPSSGNYGYTF.

In its sample, this clonotype was seen many times. J is TRBJ1-5 and V is TRBV20-1, with no clear D. Germline V CDR1 and CDR2: DFQATT, SNEGSKA (reference sequence). This CDR3 is built from 14 residues. V was pared by 0 bases and J by 0 bases, with 6 bases between. The CDR3 bases are TGCAGTGCTAGAGATTGGTATAGCAATCAGCCCCAGCATTTT. It is translated as CSARDWYSNQPQHF.

This sequence joins TRBV7-6 and TRBJ2-5, with D perhaps being TRBD1 or TRBD2 (8 bases each). Looked up from germline, CDR1 is SGHVS and CDR2 is FNYEAQ. V lost 6 bases, J lost 7 bases, and 18 bases lay in between. The CDR3 covers 14 residues. CDR3 residues: CASSSGTGPGTQYF. CDR3 in DNA: TGTGCCAGCAGTAGCGGGACAGGCCCAGGGACCCAGTACTTC.

This clonotype showed up just a few times. The chain links TRBV5-1 to TRBJ1-1; 12 bases are a match to TRBD1. This CDR3 has 14 amino acids. The ends lost 4 bases at V and 7 bases at J; junction bases unmatched: 5. The germline V gene encodes CDR1 SGHRS and CDR2 YFSETQ. CDR3 in amino acids: CASSPGTGGFEAFF. The CDR3 DNA follows: TGCGCCAGCAGCCCCGGGACAGGGGGCTTTGAAGCTTTCTTT.

This clonotype was recorded many times. This chain uses TRBV29-1 with TRBJ2-7; 7 bases agree with TRBD1. The V gene's germline CDR1 is SQVTM and CDR2 ANQGSEA. V shed 2 bases, J shed 7 bases, and the junction held 8 bases outside the gene matches. This CDR3 contains 13 residues. CDR3 sequence reads: CSVEKDRNGEQYF. The CDR3 DNA follows: TGCAGCGTTGAAAAGGACAGGAATGGAGAGCAGTACTTC.

This clonotype came up many times. The chain joins TRBV11-2 to TRBJ2-4, with D hard to call. From germline, CDR1 is SGHAT and CDR2 FQNNGV. This CDR3 spans 15 amino acids. V lost 0 bases and J lost 0, with 6 bases in between. The DNA for the CDR3 is TGTGCCAGCAGCTTAGAAGTTGTAGCCAAAAACATTCAGTACTTC. It codes for CASSLEVVAKNIQYF.

The chain employs TRBV2 and TRBJ2-3; TRBD1 agrees at 8 bases. V lost 4 bases and J lost 3; bases outside the gene matches: 0. The CDR3 loop spans 13 amino acids. The germline V gene encodes CDR1 SNHLY and CDR2 FYNNEI. The CDR3 reads CASSGQGTDTQYF. DNA for the CDR3: TGTGCCAGCAGTGGACAGGGGACAGATACGCAGTATTTT.

This clonotype occurred many times. The chain employs TRBV20-1 and TRBJ2-3, with D perhaps matching TRBD2 (5 bases). Germline V gene lookup returns CDR1 DFQATT and CDR2 SNEGSKA (reference sequence). The ends were cut back, 1 base at V and 6 bases at J, with 20 bases in the middle. The CDR3 consists of 16 residues. In nucleotides, the CDR3 is TGCAGTGCTAGAGTGAGGGCTAGAGCACAGATTGATACGCAGTATTTT. This translates into CSARVRARAQIDTQYF.

This clonotype turned up a few times. V usage is TRBV2 and J usage is TRBJ2-2; TRBD2 matches 9 bases. Germline loops: CDR1 SNHLY, CDR2 FYNNEI. The CDR3 runs 15 residues. Germline trimming cut 6 bases from V and 0 bases from J; bases unmatched to any gene: 2. CDR3 nucleotides: TGTGCCAGCAGCGCTAGCGGGGCGAACACCGGGGAGCTGTTTTTT. The encoded protein is CASSASGANTGELFF.

This clonotype has at least ten counts. This chain joins TRBV7-8 and TRBJ1-2; TRBD1 matches 9 bases. The CDR3 runs 16 residues. After removal of 3 bases from V and 6 bases from J, the junction contained 11 bases not matched to a gene. CDR1 and CDR2 from the germline V gene are SGHVS and FQNEAQ. CDR3: CASSFRTGDTPDGYTF. CDR3 coding DNA: TGTGCCAGCAGCTTTCGGACAGGGGATACCCCGGATGGCTACACCTTC.